This TCR beta chain is drawn from a study of T-cell memory formation after mild COVID-19. The germline V gene has CDR1 DFQATT and CDR2 SNEGSKA (reference sequence). Trimming took 6 bases from V and 8 from J; bases not matched to a gene: 1. This CDR3 is built from 11 residues. MiXCR, applied by TCRdb to the 5' RACE reads, yields one record per CDR3 protein. The table lists under 300,000 distinct CDR3 sequences, roughly 8.2% of them singletons. The sequence was collected from a man aged 18 to 30 who had mild COVID-19 (a few samples of this study predate the infection). Cell type and time point are not known. The material sequenced was PBMCs or a T cell subset sorted from them (not recorded which). The chain links TRBV20-1 to TRBJ1-6; 7 bases are shared with TRBD1. The CDR3 sequence: CSAGTDSPLHF. The DNA of the CDR3 is TGCAGTGCCGGGACAGATTCACCCCTCCACTTT.